This TCR beta chain originates from a study of T cells in Graves' hyperthyroidism and ophthalmopathy. At the level of the study: Peripheral blood was obtained at initial diagnosis, preceding any treatment.

Any patient presenting with uncontrolled infection, other autoimmune disease, pregnancy or lactation was left out. Together with thyroid ultrasound, orbital computed tomography, serum thyroxine and TRAb, clinical symptoms were used for diagnoses. TCR beta CDR3 region amplification was performed from RNA transcripts. Researchers ran a first-round RT-PCR on the TCR CDR3 using the HTBI primer set. From the multiplex PCR reads, TCRdb called clonotypes with MiXCR, one entry per CDR3 protein. The sample lists about half a million distinct CDR3 sequences, around 20% seen once, with 45% to 50% in the top ten. The CDR3 runs to 14 residues. Trimming took 6 bases from V and 2 from J; bases not matched to a gene: 7. Germline CDR1 reads DFQATT; CDR2 reads SNEGSKA (reference sequence). Whole-study findings and limits: Most thyroid clonotypes that were expanded above 0.001 also turned up in blood.

In its sample, this clonotype was seen a few times. Antigen: not known. The chain recombines TRBV20-1 with TRBJ2-1; 7 bases are shared with TRBD2. This sequence was found in a man aged 35 to 55 with Graves' ophthalmopathy. Material for sequencing was blood. CDR3 region: CSARDYQAYNEQFF. The CDR3, as DNA: TGCAGTGCGCGGGACTACCAGGCCTACAATGAGCAGTTCTTC.